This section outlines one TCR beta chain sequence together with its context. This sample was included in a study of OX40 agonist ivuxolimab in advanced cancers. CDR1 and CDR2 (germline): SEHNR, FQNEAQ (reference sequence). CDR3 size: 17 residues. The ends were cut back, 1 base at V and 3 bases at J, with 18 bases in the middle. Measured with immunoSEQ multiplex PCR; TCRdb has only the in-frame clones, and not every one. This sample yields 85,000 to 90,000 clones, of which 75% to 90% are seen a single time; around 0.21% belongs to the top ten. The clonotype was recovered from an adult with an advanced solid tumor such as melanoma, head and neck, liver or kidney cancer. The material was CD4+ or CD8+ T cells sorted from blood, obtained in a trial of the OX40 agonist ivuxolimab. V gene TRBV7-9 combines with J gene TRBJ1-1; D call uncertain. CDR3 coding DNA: TGTGCCAGCAGCTTAGAGTCTACGGCGCAGATGGACACTGAAGCTTTCTTT. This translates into CASSLESTAQMDTEAFF.